This section outlines one T cell receptor (beta chain) sequence together with its context. Its specificity is unknown. Only in-frame clones appear in the TCRdb table, and some are missing; sequencing was by immunoSEQ multiplex PCR. The table records roughly 40,000 clones, about 95% of them present only once. These data come from a study of T cell clonotyping in hematopoietic cell transplantation. Regarding the study as a whole: Broader posttransplant TCR repertoire diversity was predicted by graft donor and pretransplant recipient Inverse Simpson Index values. Pathologically expanded recipient clonotypes increased progressively from day 30 to day 180 as diversity fell.

Per germline, CDR1 MNHNS and CDR2 SASEGT. This CDR3 spans 14 amino acids. Deletions cut 3 bases from V and 7 bases from J, with 12 bases between. The receptor was isolated from a man aged 30-40 years in good health. Some clones in this sample may be carry-over from other donors' samples. Material: peripheral blood mononuclear cells. This chain uses TRBV6-1 with TRBJ1-4, with a tentative D call TRBD1 (5 bases). This CDR3 is CASSDGRVGEKLFF. The DNA of the CDR3 is TGTGCCAGCAGTGACGGCAGGGTGGGTGAAAAACTGTTTTTT.